The 3 T cell receptor beta chains given below trace back to one sample, sequenced in a study of blood T cell repertoires in COVID-19. The repertoire was sequenced with immunoSEQ multiplex PCR; TCRdb's copy has only in-frame clones and lacks some. Of a few hundred thousand clones listed, about 90% are singletons. Sequenced material: PBMCs or T cells enriched from blood (not recorded which). All receptors derive from a man aged 25-45 years who had been exposed to COVID-19.

This chain uses TRBV29-1 with TRBJ1-4, with 7 bases aligning to TRBD1. The CDR3 is 13 residues long. The V and J ends lost 6 bases and 5 bases, in that order; junction bases with no gene match: 6. Germline values: CDR1 SQVTM, CDR2 ANQGSEA. CDR3 coding DNA: TGCAGCGTGGGTCAGGGGGGAAATGAAAAACTGTTTTTT. It is translated as CSVGQGGNEKLFF.

The rearrangement links TRBV4-2 to TRBJ1-2; 7 bases match TRBD1. The germline V gene encodes CDR1 LGHNA and CDR2 YNFKEQ. V dropped 3 bases and J dropped 5; count of bases not matched to a gene: 9. The CDR3 sequence is 15 residues long. The CDR3 protein is CASSQNTGTVYGYTF. In DNA form, the CDR3 reads TGTGCCAGCAGCCAGAATACCGGGACAGTATATGGCTACACCTTC.

The genes are TRBV27 and TRBJ2-7; the D gene is possibly TRBD2 (6 bases). The germline V gene has CDR1 MNHEY and CDR2 SMNVEV (reference sequence). The V and J ends lost 6 bases and 9 bases respectively, with 15 bases between them. The CDR3 runs to 12 residues. The DNA for the CDR3 is TGTGCCAGCAGACACGGTCGGGGGACGCAGTACTTC. Translation gives CASRHGRGTQYF.